The sequence of this T cell receptor (beta chain) was determined in a study of blood T cell repertoires in COVID-19. Germline CDR1 reads SGHDN; CDR2 reads FVKESK. Unmatched junction bases numbered 2, after V lost 0 bases and J lost 7 bases. The CDR3 spans 14 residues. Profiled with immunoSEQ multiplex PCR; TCRdb holds only in-frame clones, not every one. The repertoire consists of about 140,000 clones, with approximately 82% occurring once and the leading ten covering around 1.5%. The sample comprised peripheral blood. V usage is TRBV14 and J usage is TRBJ2-2, with 7 nucleotides matching TRBD2. This TCR derives from a human donor in a cohort sampled during active COVID-19. CDR3 in DNA: TGTGCCAGCAGCCAAGATCGGGGGGTCGGGGAGCTGTTTTTT. It yields the protein CASSQDRGVGELFF.